This T cell receptor (beta chain) was retrieved from a study of cytomegalovirus exposure and HLA in healthy donors. Study details: Earlier results showed 90 million to 130 million unique TCR beta sequences derived from approximately 170 million T cells. Study-level points and caveats: The authors considered a cluster of highly shared sequence variants likely to be a sequencing artifact. Indistinguishable V segments such as TRBV6-2 and TRBV6-3 were excluded.

The PCR ran on 60 Vbeta and 13 Jbeta primers. Authors' analysis steps: Some 12 million shared chains were among the about 80 million unique TCR beta chains that a later analysis counted. Data came from immunoSEQ multiplex PCR; TCRdb stores just in-frame clones and leaves some out. V, J and clone size are taken as reported in that table, and D and trimming were inferred from the DNA itself. The table has 160,000 or so clones, less than 80% seen once; the top ten hold more than 3.5%. With regard to this clone: The target antigen is unknown.

The CDR3 runs to 14 residues. Germline CDR1 reads MRHNA; CDR2 reads SNTAGT. V was pared by 6 bases and J by 2 bases, with 5 bases of the junction left unmatched. This sequence was found in a man in his forties in good health and CMV-seronegative. Sequenced sample: PBMCs. The rearrangement links TRBV6-4 to TRBJ2-3; 7 bases fit TRBD2. CDR3 sequence reads: CASSVAGDTDTQYF. In DNA, the CDR3 is TGTGCCAGCAGCGTGGCGGGGGACACAGATACGCAGTATTTT.